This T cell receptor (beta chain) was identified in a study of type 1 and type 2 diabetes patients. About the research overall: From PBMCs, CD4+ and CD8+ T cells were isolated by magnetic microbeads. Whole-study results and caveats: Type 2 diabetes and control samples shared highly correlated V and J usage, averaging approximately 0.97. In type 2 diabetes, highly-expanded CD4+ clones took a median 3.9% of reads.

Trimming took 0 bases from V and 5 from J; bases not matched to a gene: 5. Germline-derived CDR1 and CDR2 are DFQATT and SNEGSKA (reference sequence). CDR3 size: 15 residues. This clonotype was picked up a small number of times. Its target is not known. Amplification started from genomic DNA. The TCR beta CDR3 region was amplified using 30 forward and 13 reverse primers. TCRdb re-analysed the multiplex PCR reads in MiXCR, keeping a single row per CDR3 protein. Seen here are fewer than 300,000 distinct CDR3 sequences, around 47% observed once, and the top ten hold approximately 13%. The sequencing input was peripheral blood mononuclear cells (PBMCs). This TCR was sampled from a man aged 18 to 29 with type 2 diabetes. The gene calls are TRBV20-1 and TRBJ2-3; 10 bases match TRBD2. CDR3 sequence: CSARELAGLGDTQYF. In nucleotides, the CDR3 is TGCAGTGCTAGAGAACTAGCGGGACTCGGAGATACGCAGTATTTT.